This is a list of T cell receptor beta chains from one sample in a study of CD8 T cells in ankylosing spondylitis. Via MiXCR, TCRdb re-called the 5' RACE reads, giving one row per CDR3 protein. The table records 200,000 to 250,000 distinct CDR3 sequences, roughly a tenth of them present only once. The source material was blood, either unsorted or a sorted T cell fraction (not recorded which). These TCRs come from a male donor with ankylosing spondylitis or in good health (not recorded which). Each CDR3 is given with its conserved first and last residue. The order of the fields is J gene, clone size, V gene, D gene, CDR3 DNA, CDR3 protein. A D gene is named only where the DNA matches it firmly. Expanded clones get a size class; other rows say once, few or many, or leave the size out.

>TRBJ1-6|few|TRBV12-3/TRBV12-4|-
TGTGCCAGCAGTTTAAGAGGGGGAGGGGATTCACCCCTCCACTTT
CASSLRGGGDSPLHF
>TRBJ2-5|many|TRBV20-1|-
TGCAGTGCTAGAAAAGCAGGGGCAGAGACCCAGTACTTC
CSARKAGAETQYF
>TRBJ2-2|many|TRBV20-1|TRBD2
TGCAGTGCGAAGCGGGGGCCGGGCACCGGGGAGCTGTTTTTT
CSAKRGPGTGELFF
>TRBJ2-3|many|TRBV9|TRBD2
TGTGCCAGCAGCGTAGCTTGGACTAGTTCAGATACGCAGTATTTT
CASSVAWTSSDTQYF
>TRBJ2-7|many|TRBV20-1|TRBD2
TGCAGTGCTAGAGATGGGAGCGGGGGGTGGAGGTACGAGCAGTACTTC
CSARDGSGGWRYEQYF
>TRBJ2-2|-|TRBV7-6|-
TGTGCCAGCAGCTCCCAAGGTTCAGGGAACACCGGGGAGCTGTTTTTT
CASSSQGSGNTGELFF
>TRBJ2-7|-|TRBV7-2|-
TGTGCCAGCAGCTTAAACGGGGGCCCCTCCTACGAGCAGTACTTC
CASSLNGGPSYEQYF
>TRBJ1-1|many|TRBV20-1|-
TGCAGTGCTCCCCGGGGCGGGGCCATGAACACTGAAGCTTTCTTT
CSAPRGGAMNTEAFF
>TRBJ1-4|-|TRBV7-2|-
TGTGCCAGCAGCTTACGACAGGCCGATAATGAAAAACTGTTTTTT
CASSLRQADNEKLFF
>TRBJ1-1|many|TRBV12-3/TRBV12-4|TRBD1
TGTGCCAGCAGCCCCCAGACAGGGGGCCACACTGAAGCTTTCTTT
CASSPQTGGHTEAFF
>TRBJ2-3|many|TRBV7-2|TRBD2
TGTGCCAGCAGCTTAGGGTTAGCGGGGTGGTCAGATACGCAGTATTTT
CASSLGLAGWSDTQYF
>TRBJ1-1|many|TRBV7-9|-
TGTGCCAGCAGCCAAATGACTGAAGCTTTCTTT
CASSQMTEAFF
>TRBJ1-4|-|TRBV19|-
TGTGCCAGTAGTGAAGGACGCGGGGAAAAACTGTTTTTT
CASSEGRGEKLFF
>TRBJ1-1|many|TRBV9|-
TGTGCCAGCAGCGACCCAGGGCAGGGGAACACTGAAGCTTTCTTT
CASSDPGQGNTEAFF
>TRBJ2-1|-|TRBV20-1|TRBD2
TGCAGTGCTAGAGATCTTGTCGGTCTAGCGGGCGGAAGGGAGCAGTTCTTC
CSARDLVGLAGGREQFF